These 9 T cell receptor beta chains share one sample of origin, sequenced in a study of T-cell reconstitution after alpha-beta-depleted transplantation in children. Unique molecular identifiers were built into the TCRbeta library. TCRdb passed the PCR reads through MiXCR, listing each CDR3 protein once. The sample contains around 480,000 distinct CDR3 sequences, 32% of which appear only once. The specimen was PBMCs from the stem cell graft donor, collected from the stem cell graft. All receptors come from a human donor who donated a stem cell graft to a child with aplastic anemia.

This rearrangement joins TRBV7-2 to TRBJ2-3; 10 bases line up with TRBD2. The trim removed 2 bases at V and 5 bases at J, leaving 4 bases unmatched. The CDR3 has 15 residues. Germline values: CDR1 SGHTA, CDR2 FQGNSA. The CDR3 region has the DNA TGTGCCAGCAGCTTATCAGCGGGAGGGCGAGATACGCAGTATTTT. The encoded protein is CASSLSAGGRDTQYF.

This clonotype was observed a few times. CDR3 nucleotides: TGTGCCAGCAGCACCCCAAGAACTAGGACCAGCTCCTACAATGAGCAGTTCTTC. Translating gives CASSTPRTRTSSYNEQFF. The J gene is TRBJ2-1, the V gene TRBV11-2; tentatively, D is TRBD2 (5 bases). The germline V gene has CDR1 SGHAT and CDR2 FQNNGV. This CDR3 has 18 amino acids. The germline V and J ends were trimmed by 5 bases and 0 bases, with 20 bases remaining between them.

This clonotype was detected a few times. This chain links TRBV6-5 with TRBJ1-6; TRBD1 might be the D (5 bases). Germline V gene lookup returns CDR1 MNHEY and CDR2 SVGAGI. The CDR3 consists of 13 residues. V lost 2 bases and J 10 bases, leaving 9 bases between the germline ends. The CDR3 sequence: CASSYLQESPLHF. CDR3 nucleotide sequence: TGTGCCAGCAGTTACCTACAGGAGTCACCCCTCCACTTT.

The chain carries TRBV5-1 and TRBJ2-4, with D perhaps being TRBD1 or TRBD2 (5 bases each). The V and J ends lost 4 bases and 8 bases respectively, with 19 bases between them. CDR3 length: 15 amino acids. Germline CDR1 reads SGHRS; CDR2 reads YFSETQ. Written as DNA, the CDR3 is TGCGCCAGCAGCCCCGAGCCCGGGACCCCGGACATTCAGTACTTC. It codes for CASSPEPGTPDIQYF.

To note about this clonotype: One end of the junction does not line up with germline, which may come from a read error. The chain links TRBV10-3 to TRBJ2-1; no clear D. The CDR3 is 11 residues long. Per the germline V gene, CDR1 is ENHRY and CDR2 is SYGVKD. This CDR3 reads CASSFDNEQFF. The DNA of the CDR3 is TGTGCCAGCAGTTTCGACAATGAGCAGTTCTTC.

In its sample, this clonotype was seen a few times. The CDR3 DNA follows: TGTGCCAGCAGCTTGGGTGGGACTGACTACACAGATACGCAGTATTTT. It translates to CASSLGGTDYTDTQYF. The chain joins TRBV5-5 to TRBJ2-3; D is possibly TRBD2 (6 bases). CDR3 length equals 16 residues. Trimming removed 0 bases from V and 2 bases from J, with 13 bases in between. Germline CDR1 reads SGHKS; CDR2 reads YYEKEE (reference sequence).

The V gene is TRBV25-1, the J gene TRBJ1-3; maybe TRBD1 (5 bases). Trimming shortened V by 5 bases and J by 15 bases, and 14 bases separated the two germline ends. This CDR3 comprises 11 residues. Germline CDR1 MGHDK, CDR2 SYGVNS. CDR3 DNA sequence: TGTGCCAGCAGTCGTACCGGGACGAAATATTTT. Translated: CASSRTGTKYF.

The chain has TRBV27 and TRBJ2-3, with 11 bases identical to TRBD2. Per the germline V gene, CDR1 is MNHEY and CDR2 is SMNVEV (reference sequence). The trim removed 3 bases at V and 4 bases at J, leaving 6 bases unmatched. This CDR3 has 16 residues. The DNA of the CDR3 is TGTGCCAGCAGTTTTGTCCCTAGCGGGAGGCCAGATACGCAGTATTTT. Protein sequence: CASSFVPSGRPDTQYF.

V gene TRBV6-1 combines with J gene TRBJ1-2, with TRBD1 matching over 7 bases. CDR3 size: 14 residues. The germline V gene has CDR1 MNHNS and CDR2 SASEGT. The V and J ends lost 6 bases and 5 bases, in that order; junction bases with no gene match: 9. CDR3 residues: CASSSTGTEYGYTF. In DNA, the CDR3 is TGTGCCAGCAGCTCCACCGGGACAGAGTATGGCTACACCTTC.